This T cell receptor beta chain was recovered during a study of control samples from healthy donors and cancer patients. Sequenced by immunoSEQ multiplex PCR; TCRdb stores in-frame clones only, minus some. In the table there are under 300,000 clones, approximately 80% of which are singletons. The CDR3 is 13 amino acids. The germline gives CDR1 LGHNT, CDR2 FRNRAP. V was clipped by 6 bases and J by 2 bases, with 9 bases between them. The sequence derives from a woman aged 55-69 years with lung cancer. Sequencing was carried out using PBMCs. This chain joins TRBV12-5 and TRBJ2-3; D might be TRBD1 (6 bases). The CDR3 loop reads CASGQGPTDTQYF. CDR3 in DNA: TGTGCTAGTGGCCAGGGGCCCACAGATACGCAGTATTTT.